Listed here are 10 T cell receptor beta chains from one sample, sequenced in a study of OX40 agonist ivuxolimab in advanced cancers. Clones were sequenced by immunoSEQ multiplex PCR, and TCRdb holds only the in-frame ones, with some missing. The sample has approximately 82,000 clones; 92% are singletons. The specimen was CD4+ or CD8+ T cells sorted from blood, collected in a trial of the OX40 agonist ivuxolimab. The receptors stem from an adult with an advanced solid tumor such as melanoma, head and neck, liver or kidney cancer.

The sample holds one count of this clone. The chain carries TRBV12-5 and TRBJ2-1; 10 bases fit TRBD1. The CDR3 is 19 residues long. The germline gives CDR1 LGHNT, CDR2 FRNRAP. Trimming cost V 4 bases and J 4 bases; bases outside gene matches: 16. As DNA, the CDR3 is TGTGCTAGTGGTTCATCGGGACAGGGGATCCAGCGGGAGTACAATGAGCAGTTCTTC. Translating gives CASGSSGQGIQREYNEQFF.

The chain recombines TRBV5-1 with TRBJ1-1, with D tentatively TRBD1 (5 bases). V gave up 0 bases and J gave up 6 bases, with 12 bases separating them. From germline, CDR1 is SGHRS and CDR2 YFSETQ. The CDR3 is 14 residues long. The CDR3 protein is CASSLAGGGAEAFF. The DNA for the CDR3 is TGCGCCAGCAGCTTGGCCGGGGGTGGGGCTGAAGCTTTCTTT.

The CDR3 spells CASSQELQGNEQFF. The DNA of the CDR3 is TGTGCCAGCAGCCAAGAACTCCAGGGCAATGAGCAGTTCTTC. The gene calls are TRBV4-2 and TRBJ2-1, with D perhaps matching TRBD1 (5 bases). The CDR3 spans 14 residues. V lost 0 bases to trimming and J lost 6 bases, with 9 bases between them. Per the germline V gene, CDR1 is LGHNA and CDR2 is YNFKEQ.

The rearrangement joins TRBV10-3 to TRBJ1-5, with 8 bases matching TRBD1. Unmatched junction bases numbered 9, after V lost 4 bases and J lost 7 bases. The germline V gene encodes CDR1 ENHRY and CDR2 SYGVKD. The CDR3 sequence is 15 residues long. The CDR3 nucleotides are TGTGCCATCAGTGGGGGGCAGGGGGCTGGACAGCCCCAGCATTTT. As protein: CAISGGQGAGQPQHF.

The chain joins TRBV5-1 to TRBJ1-2; 7 bases map to TRBD1. Germline CDR1 and CDR2: SGHRS and YFSETQ. Unmatched junction bases numbered 6, after V lost 4 bases and J lost 6 bases. There are 13 residues in the CDR3. The CDR3, as DNA: TGCGCCAGCAGCCAACGACAGGGCGATGGCTACACCTTC. It is translated as CASSQRQGDGYTF.

The chain has TRBV2 and TRBJ1-1, with D hard to call. The V gene lost 2 bases and the J gene lost 3 bases, with 13 bases spanning the gap. Germline CDR1 is SNHLY and CDR2 is FYNNEI. This CDR3 contains 15 residues. In DNA, the CDR3 is TGTGCCAGCAGTGAAATCGGTGGTGAGTACACTGAAGCTTTCTTT. Amino acids: CASSEIGGEYTEAFF.

The chain carries TRBV30 and TRBJ2-7; 8 nucleotides line up with TRBD2. V lost 1 base and J lost 6; bases outside the gene matches: 8. The CDR3 is 14 amino acids. Germline lookup yields CDR1 GTSNPN and CDR2 SVGIG (reference sequence). The CDR3: CAWSGLAGRGEQYF. In nucleotides, the CDR3 is TGTGCCTGGAGTGGTTTAGCCGGGAGGGGCGAGCAGTACTTC.

This clone has a handful of counts. This chain links TRBV30 with TRBJ2-1; D call uncertain. This CDR3 region has 16 residues. The germline V gene has CDR1 GTSNPN and CDR2 SVGIG (reference sequence). The V gene lost 4 bases and the J gene lost 0 bases, with 16 bases spanning the gap. The CDR3 DNA reads TGTGCCTGGACAAGACAAGGGTCAAGCTCCTACAATGAGCAGTTCTTC. This sequence encodes CAWTRQGSSSYNEQFF.

The V call is TRBV6-6, the J call TRBJ2-1, with D perhaps assigned TRBD1 or TRBD2 (6 bases each). In germline, CDR1 is MNHNY, CDR2 SVGAGI (reference sequence). The CDR3 contains 15 residues. Trimming pared 7 bases from V and 7 bases from J, leaving 20 bases between. CDR3 residues: CASTALGGSGNEQFF. Here the CDR3 DNA reads TGTGCCAGCACAGCCCTCGGGGGCAGCGGGAATGAGCAGTTCTTC.

This clone was counted a single time. The chain uses TRBV19 and TRBJ1-1, with D perhaps TRBD1 (6 bases). In germline, CDR1 is LNHDA, CDR2 SQIVND (reference sequence). The ends were cut back, 8 bases at V and 0 bases at J, with 13 bases in the middle. This CDR3 has 14 amino acids. CDR3 DNA: TGTGCCAGTCGACAGGTTCCCATGAACACTGAAGCTTTCTTT. It translates to CASRQVPMNTEAFF.